The source of this T cell receptor beta chain is a study of control samples from healthy donors and cancer patients. From germline, CDR1 is GTSNPN and CDR2 SVGIG (reference sequence). This CDR3 region has 17 residues. V lost 0 bases to trimming and J lost 1 base, with 15 bases between them. Libraries were prepared by immunoSEQ multiplex PCR; TCRdb keeps only in-frame clonotypes and omits some of them. The table lists about 130,000 clones, 90% to 95% of them singletons. This receptor was obtained from a man in his sixties with colorectal cancer. Sequencing was done on a sample of PBMCs. The chain joins TRBV30 to TRBJ1-4; tentative D call: TRBD1 (5 bases). CDR3 protein: CAWSVGVASRTNEKLFF. CDR3 in DNA: TGTGCCTGGAGTGTGGGGGTCGCTAGTAGAACTAATGAAAAACTGTTTTTT.